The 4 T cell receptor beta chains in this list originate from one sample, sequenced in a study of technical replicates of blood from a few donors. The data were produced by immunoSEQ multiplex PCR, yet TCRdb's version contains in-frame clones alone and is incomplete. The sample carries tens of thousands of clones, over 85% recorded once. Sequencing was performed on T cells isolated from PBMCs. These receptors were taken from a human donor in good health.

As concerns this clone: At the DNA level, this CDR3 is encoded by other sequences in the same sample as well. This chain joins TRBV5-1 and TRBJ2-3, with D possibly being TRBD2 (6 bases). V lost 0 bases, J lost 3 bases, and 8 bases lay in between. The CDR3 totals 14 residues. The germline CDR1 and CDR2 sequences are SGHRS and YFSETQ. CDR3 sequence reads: CASSLAGGTDTQYF. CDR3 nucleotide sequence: TGCGCCAGCAGCTTGGCTGGGGGGACAGATACGCAGTATTTT.

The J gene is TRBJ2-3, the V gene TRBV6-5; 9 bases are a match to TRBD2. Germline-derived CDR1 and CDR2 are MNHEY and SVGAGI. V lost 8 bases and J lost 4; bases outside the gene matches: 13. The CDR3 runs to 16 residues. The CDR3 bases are TGTGCCAGCCGTTGGAATCCAGCGGGAGGCGCAGATACGCAGTATTTT. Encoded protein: CASRWNPAGGADTQYF.

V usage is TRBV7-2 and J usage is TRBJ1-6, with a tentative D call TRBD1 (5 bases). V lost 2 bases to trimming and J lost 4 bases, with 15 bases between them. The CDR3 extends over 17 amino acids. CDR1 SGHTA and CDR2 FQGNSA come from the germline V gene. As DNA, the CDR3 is TGTGCCAGCAGCTTACTCCCCGGGCAGGGATATAATTCACCCCTCCACTTT. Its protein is CASSLLPGQGYNSPLHF.

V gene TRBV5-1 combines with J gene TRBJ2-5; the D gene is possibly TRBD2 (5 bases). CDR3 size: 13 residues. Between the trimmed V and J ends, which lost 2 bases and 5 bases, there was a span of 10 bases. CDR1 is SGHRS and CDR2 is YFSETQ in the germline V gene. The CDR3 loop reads CASSLAVKETQYF. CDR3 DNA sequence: TGCGCCAGCAGCTTAGCGGTAAAGGAGACCCAGTACTTC.